This T cell receptor (beta chain) emerged from a study of cytomegalovirus exposure and HLA in healthy donors. Both 60 Vbeta primers and 13 Jbeta primers went into the PCR. This table comes from immunoSEQ multiplex PCR, and its TCRdb copy is limited to in-frame clones, with some not included. The sample contains roughly 180,000 clones, 75% to 90% of which appear only once. Whole-study results and caveats: According to a later analysis, donors in an Asian-associated ancestry cluster reportedly had fewer N-insertions than the roughly 640-donor mean. A later analysis showed HLA-associated TCR beta chains outstripping equally common others in clonal expansion.

Worth noting for this clone: Its specificity is unknown.

V lost 7 bases to trimming and J lost 4 bases; unmatched junction nucleotides: 7. Germline values: CDR1 MNHNS, CDR2 SASEGT. The CDR3 runs to 14 residues. This sequence originates from a man between 18 and 29 years old in good health and CMV-seropositive. The specimen was PBMCs. The chain uses TRBV6-1 and TRBJ1-3; TRBD1 agrees at 7 bases. The CDR3 coding sequence is TGTGCCAGCAAGGACAGGAGAAGAGGAAACACCATATATTTT. It translates to CASKDRRRGNTIYF.